Listed below are T cell receptor beta chains from one sample, sequenced in a study of cytomegalovirus exposure and HLA in healthy donors. Only in-frame clones appear in the TCRdb table, and some are missing; sequencing was by immunoSEQ multiplex PCR. The sample has about 190,000 clones; approximately 82% are singletons. The sample comprised PBMCs. The receptor set was obtained from a man aged 35 to 55 in good health and CMV-seropositive. The CDR3 runs from the conserved cysteine through the conserved F or W. The order of the fields is D gene, clone size, J gene, V gene, CDR3 DNA, CDR3 protein. The D gene is left open where the match is weak. Size values are once, few and many counts, or a class for expanded clones, and some rows have none.

TRBD2 | . | TRBJ2-1 | TRBV11-3 | TGTGCCAGCAGCTTAGTGTCTAGCGGATACAATGAGCAGTTCTTC | CASSLVSSGYNEQFF
. | once | TRBJ2-7 | TRBV12-5 | TGTGCTAGTGGTTTGACCTCCCCAGACGCGGCGAACCCCTACGAGCAGTACTTC | CASGLTSPDAANPYEQYF
. | . | TRBJ1-2 | TRBV12-1 | TGTGCCAGCAGTTCCTGGACAGGGGAGGGCGGCTACACCTTC | CASSSWTGEGGYTF
TRBD1 | . | TRBJ1-2 | TRBV27 | TGTGCCAGCAGTGGGTCCGGGACAGGTCTTTATCGGGGCTACACCTTC | CASSGSGTGLYRGYTF
. | . | TRBJ2-7 | TRBV10-1 | TGCGCCAGCATTAGGTCGCCCCAGGGCACCTACGAGCAGTACTTC | CASIRSPQGTYEQYF
. | . | TRBJ2-1 | TRBV9 | TGTGCCAGCAGCTTACTAGCCACGAATCACAATGAGCAGTTCTTC | CASSLLATNHNEQFF
TRBD2 | few | TRBJ2-3 | TRBV30 | TGTGCCTGGTTTATCCCGGGACTAGCGGTTCCCCCCACAGATACGCAGTATTTT | CAWFIPGLAVPPTDTQYF
. | once | TRBJ1-1 | TRBV6-5 | TGTGCCAACAGTTACTCAGGGGTTGGCACTGAAGCTTTCTTT | CANSYSGVGTEAFF
TRBD2 | . | TRBJ2-7 | TRBV6-4 | TGTGCCAGCAGTGTCTCTAGCGGGAGTAGCTACGAGCAGTACTTC | CASSVSSGSSYEQYF
TRBD2 | . | TRBJ2-7 | TRBV9 | TGTGCCAGCAGCCCCGAACTAGCGGCCGGCTACGAGCAGTACTTC | CASSPELAAGYEQYF
TRBD2 | . | TRBJ2-7 | TRBV5-8 | TGTGCCAGCAGTTCAAGCGGGACTCTGAGGCACGAGCAGTACTTC | CASSSSGTLRHEQYF
. | . | TRBJ1-1 | TRBV7-8 | TGTGCCAGCAGCTTATTCACAGGACCCAACACTGAAGCTTTCTTT | CASSLFTGPNTEAFF
TRBD2 | . | TRBJ2-7 | TRBV5-1 | TGCGCCAGCAGCTTGGTGGGGGGGAAGACGGGCTACGAGCAGTACTTC | CASSLVGGKTGYEQYF
. | . | TRBJ1-1 | TRBV5-1 | TGCGCCAGCAGCCCCGGGGTTTTTGGGGACACTGAAGCTTTCTTT | CASSPGVFGDTEAFF
TRBD1 | . | TRBJ2-5 | TRBV30 | TGTGCCTGGAGTTTCCCCGGGACAGGTTGGTACTTC | CAWSFPGTGWYF
TRBD1 | . | TRBJ1-1 | TRBV11-1 | TGTGCCAGCAGCTTTGACAGGGGAAATACTGAAGCTTTCTTT | CASSFDRGNTEAFF
. | few | TRBJ2-1 | TRBV27 | TGTGCCAGCAAGTTGACTAGATATGCGAATGAGCAGTTCTTC | CASKLTRYANEQFF
. | . | TRBJ2-7 | TRBV28 | TGTGCCAGCAGTTTATGGGGGGGGACAAACGAGCAGTACTTC | CASSLWGGTNEQYF
TRBD1 | . | TRBJ2-2 | TRBV6-6 | TGTGCCAGCAGGCCCCCGGGACAGACGAACACCGGGGAGCTGTTTTTT | CASRPPGQTNTGELFF
TRBD1 | once | TRBJ1-1 | TRBV15 | TGTGCCACCAGCAGCGCCAGGGGGGAAGCTTTCTTT | CATSSARGEAFF
TRBD1 | . | TRBJ1-2 | TRBV6-1 | TGTGCCAGCAGCTGGACAGGGGGGAACTATGGCTACACCTTC | CASSWTGGNYGYTF
TRBD1 | . | TRBJ1-5 | TRBV28 | TGTGCCAGCAGTTTTGGGACAGGGAATCAGCCCCAGCATTTT | CASSFGTGNQPQHF
TRBD2 | . | TRBJ2-7 | TRBV7-3 | TGTGCCAGCAGCTCCTCGGGGGGGGCATACGAGCAGTACTTC | CASSSSGGAYEQYF
. | . | TRBJ2-3 | TRBV18 | TGTGCCAGCTCACCGTTAACCTCTGAGACAGATACGCAGTATTTT | CASSPLTSETDTQYF
. | . | TRBJ2-3 | TRBV28 | TGTGCCACAGAGTTGGGGCGGAATACAGATACGCAGTATTTT | CATELGRNTDTQYF
. | . | TRBJ1-3 | TRBV29-1 | TGCAGCGTTGAAACGATGTCCGGTGACTCTGGAAACACCATATATTTT | CSVETMSGDSGNTIYF
TRBD2 | . | TRBJ2-5 | TRBV7-8 | TGTGCCAGCAGCTTAGTAACTAGCGGGAAGACCCAGTACTTC | CASSLVTSGKTQYF
TRBD1 | . | TRBJ2-2 | TRBV7-3 | TGTGCCAGCAGCTTAACCGGACAGGGGGCTCCCGGGGAGCTGTTTTTT | CASSLTGQGAPGELFF
. | . | TRBJ1-4 | TRBV5-1 | TGCGCCAGCAGCTTGTTGGGCTCAACTAATGAAAAACTGTTTTTT | CASSLLGSTNEKLFF
TRBD2 | . | TRBJ2-7 | TRBV10-3 | TGTGCCATCACCGAGACTAGCGGGAGTTACGAGCAGTACTTC | CAITETSGSYEQYF
TRBD2 | . | TRBJ2-6 | TRBV9 | TGTGCCAGCAGCGTAGAGCCTAGCGGGAGGCCTAGTTCTGGGGCCAACGTCCTGACTTTC | CASSVEPSGRPSSGANVLTF